This note documents a single TCR beta chain sequence. Its antigen is not identified. From the 5' RACE reads, TCRdb lists one entry per CDR3 protein and no DNA. This listing includes 110,000 to 150,000 distinct CDR3 sequences. The CDR3 is 15 residues long. Germline lookup yields CDR1 KGHSH and CDR2 LQKENI. The sample is drawn from a study of monozygotic twins with inflammatory bowel disease. Points from the study as a whole: Diversity of TCRbeta measured by inverse Simpson was lower in IBD patients than in healthy co-twins.

The chain joins TRBV18 to TRBJ1-2. This clonotype was obtained from a human donor with ulcerative colitis or Crohn's disease, or a healthy co-twin of an affected twin (not recorded which). The source material was blood. The CDR3 protein is CASSPQLDGNYGYTF.